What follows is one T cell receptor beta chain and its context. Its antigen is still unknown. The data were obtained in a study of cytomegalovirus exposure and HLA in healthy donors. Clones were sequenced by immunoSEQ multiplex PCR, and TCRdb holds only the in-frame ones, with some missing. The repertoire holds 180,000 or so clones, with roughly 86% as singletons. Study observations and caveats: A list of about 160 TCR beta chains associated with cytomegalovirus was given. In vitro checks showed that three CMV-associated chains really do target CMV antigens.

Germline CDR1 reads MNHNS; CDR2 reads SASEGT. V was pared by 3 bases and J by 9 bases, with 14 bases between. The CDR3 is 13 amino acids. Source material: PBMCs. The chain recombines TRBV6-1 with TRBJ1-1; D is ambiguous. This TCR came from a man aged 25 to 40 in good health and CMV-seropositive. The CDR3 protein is CASSDDPVTKAFF. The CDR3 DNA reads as TGTGCCAGCAGTGATGATCCAGTCACCAAAGCTTTCTTT.